Below, one TCR beta chain is given with its context. The RNA input was about 0.45 to 1 ug, and it was reverse transcribed with random hexamers. Coverage of TCR beta CDR3 amplification by immunoSEQ multiplex PCR extended to 54 Vbeta and 13 Jbeta. Via MiXCR, TCRdb re-called the immunoSEQ multiplex PCR reads, giving one row per CDR3 protein. The sample holds about 120,000 distinct CDR3 sequences, less than 95% seen once. Trimming took 5 bases from V and 2 from J; bases not matched to a gene: 6. Germline V gene data show CDR1 as LNHDA and CDR2 as SQIVND (reference sequence). The CDR3 is made up of 16 amino acids. The study sequenced TCR beta in blood CD8+ and CD4+ T cells. Healthy donors were controls matched for age and sex. Negative isolation yielded CD8+ and CD4+ T cells; FACS enriched TEMRA cells. This entry comes from a study of CD8 T cells in Susac syndrome.

The sequencing sample was made of CD4+ T cells from PBMCs. This sequence joins TRBV19 and TRBJ2-7; 13 bases fit TRBD2. The TCR sequence derives from a human donor in good health. The DNA of the CDR3 is TGTGCCAGTAGTGGGCAGACTAGCGGGAGGACCTACGAGCAGTACTTC. Encoded protein: CASSGQTSGRTYEQYF.